This T cell receptor beta chain was identified during a study of cytomegalovirus exposure and HLA in healthy donors. Study-wide points: It was found in a later analysis that first-cohort TCR clusters tended to co-occur in the 100 to 150 validation repertoires.

The assay was immunoSEQ multiplex PCR, and TCRdb's table has in-frame clones only and misses some. The sample lists 100,000 to 150,000 clones, roughly nine tenths occurring once. About this clone: Its specificity is unknown.

Germline V gene sequence: CDR1 MGHDK, CDR2 SYGVNS. The CDR3 consists of 15 residues. Trimming took off 6 bases at V and 2 bases at J, with 11 bases between the two ends. The sequence came from a woman younger than 30 in good health and CMV-seronegative. This rearrangement joins TRBV25-1 to TRBJ2-6; D is unresolved. The material sequenced was PBMCs. The CDR3 reads CASSENFAGANVLTF. CDR3 DNA: TGTGCCAGCAGCGAGAATTTCGCTGGGGCCAACGTCCTGACTTTC.